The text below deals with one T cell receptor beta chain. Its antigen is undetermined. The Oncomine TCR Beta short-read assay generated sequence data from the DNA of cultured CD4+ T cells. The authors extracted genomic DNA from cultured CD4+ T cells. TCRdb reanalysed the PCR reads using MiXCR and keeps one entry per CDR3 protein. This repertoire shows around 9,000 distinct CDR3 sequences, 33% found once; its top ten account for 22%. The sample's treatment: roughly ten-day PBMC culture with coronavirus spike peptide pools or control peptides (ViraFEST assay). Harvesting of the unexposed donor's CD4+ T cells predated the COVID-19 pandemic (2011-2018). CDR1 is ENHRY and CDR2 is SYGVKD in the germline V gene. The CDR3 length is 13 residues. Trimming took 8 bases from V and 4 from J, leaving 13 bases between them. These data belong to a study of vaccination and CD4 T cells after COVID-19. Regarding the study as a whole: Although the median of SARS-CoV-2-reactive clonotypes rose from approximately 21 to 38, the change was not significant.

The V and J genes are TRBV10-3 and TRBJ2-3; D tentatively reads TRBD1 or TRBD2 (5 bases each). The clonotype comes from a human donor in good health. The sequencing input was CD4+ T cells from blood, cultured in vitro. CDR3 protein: CAIGPQEADTQYF. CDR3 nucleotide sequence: TGTGCCATCGGTCCACAGGAGGCAGATACGCAGTATTTT.